This TCR beta chain was sequenced during a study of blood T cell repertoires in COVID-19. Looking at the study overall: COVID-19 samples collected from the United States, Italy and Spain covered acute and convalescent phases. Nucleic acid was either cDNA or gDNA, and it came from T cells, B-cell-depleted T cells, or PBMCs.

Authors' processing steps: Nucleated cell number was recorded as an estimate derived from reference gene primer amplification. Assay used: immunoSEQ multiplex PCR; TCRdb lists only in-frame clones, some missing. V and J calls and clone size follow that table, whereas D and trimming were derived from the DNA. Of approximately 220,000 clones listed, roughly 80% were seen once; the top ten hold roughly 10%. V lost 6 bases and J 0 bases, leaving 14 bases between the germline ends. Germline V gives CDR1 MNHEY, CDR2 SVGEGT. This CDR3 contains 15 residues. The source is a woman over 75 with acute or convalescent COVID-19. Material: peripheral blood. The rearrangement uses TRBV6-2 or TRBV6-3 and TRBJ1-2; a weak D match, TRBD1 (5 bases). The CDR3 spells CASSGHGPANYGYTF. In nucleotides, the CDR3 is TGTGCCAGCAGCGGACACGGACCAGCTAACTATGGCTACACCTTC.